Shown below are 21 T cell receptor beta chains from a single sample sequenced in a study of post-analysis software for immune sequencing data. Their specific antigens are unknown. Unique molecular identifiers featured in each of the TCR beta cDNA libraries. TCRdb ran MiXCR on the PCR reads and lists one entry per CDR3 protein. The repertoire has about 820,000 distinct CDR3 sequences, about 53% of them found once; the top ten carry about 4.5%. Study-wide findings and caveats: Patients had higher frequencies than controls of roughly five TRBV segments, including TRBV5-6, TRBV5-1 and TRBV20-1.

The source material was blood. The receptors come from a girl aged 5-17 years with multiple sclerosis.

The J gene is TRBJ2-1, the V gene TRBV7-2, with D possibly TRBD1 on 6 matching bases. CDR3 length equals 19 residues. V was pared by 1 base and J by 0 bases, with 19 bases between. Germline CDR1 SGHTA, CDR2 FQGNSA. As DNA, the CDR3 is TGTGCCAGCAGCTTAGGACCGCTAGGGGGATCTAGCTCCTACAATGAGCAGTTCTTC. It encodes CASSLGPLGGSSSYNEQFF.

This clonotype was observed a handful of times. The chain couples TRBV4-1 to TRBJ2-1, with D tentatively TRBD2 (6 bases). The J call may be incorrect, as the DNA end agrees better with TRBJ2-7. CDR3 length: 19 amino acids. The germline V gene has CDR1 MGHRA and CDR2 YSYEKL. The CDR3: CASSQDQVAVEQDSYEQYF. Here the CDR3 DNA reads TGCGCCAGCAGCCAAGATCAAGTAGCGGTAGAACAGGATTCCTACGAGCAGTACTTC.

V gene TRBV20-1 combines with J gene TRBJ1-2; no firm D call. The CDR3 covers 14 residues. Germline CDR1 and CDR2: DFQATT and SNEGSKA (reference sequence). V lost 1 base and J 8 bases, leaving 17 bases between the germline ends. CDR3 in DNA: TGCAGTGCTAGAGGAGGCTCCGAACTCAGAGGCTACACCTTC. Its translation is CSARGGSELRGYTF.

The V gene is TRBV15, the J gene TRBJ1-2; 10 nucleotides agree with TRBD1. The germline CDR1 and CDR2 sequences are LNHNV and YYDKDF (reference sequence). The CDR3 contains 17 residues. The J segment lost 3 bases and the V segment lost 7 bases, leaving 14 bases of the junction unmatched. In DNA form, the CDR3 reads TGTGCCACCAACCCGCTCCGCACGGGACAGGGGTACTATGGCTACACCTTC. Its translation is CATNPLRTGQGYYGYTF.

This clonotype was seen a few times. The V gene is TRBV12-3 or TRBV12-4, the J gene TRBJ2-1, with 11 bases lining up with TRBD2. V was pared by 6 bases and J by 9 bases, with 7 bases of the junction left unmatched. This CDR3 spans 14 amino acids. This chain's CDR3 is CASRLTSGTGEQFF. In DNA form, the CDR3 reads TGTGCCAGCAGATTGACTAGCGGGACGGGTGAGCAGTTCTTC.

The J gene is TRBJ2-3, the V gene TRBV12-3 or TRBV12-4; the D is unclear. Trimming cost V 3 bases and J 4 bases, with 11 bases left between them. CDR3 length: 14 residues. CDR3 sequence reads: CASSLPSEADTQYF. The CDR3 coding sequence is TGTGCCAGCAGTTTGCCCAGTGAAGCAGATACGCAGTATTTT.

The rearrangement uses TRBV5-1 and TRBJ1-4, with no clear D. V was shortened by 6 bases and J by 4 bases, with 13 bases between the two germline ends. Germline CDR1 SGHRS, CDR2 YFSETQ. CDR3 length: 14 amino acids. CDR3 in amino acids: CASTPERYNEKLFF. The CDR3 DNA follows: TGCGCCAGCACCCCGGAACGATATAATGAAAAACTGTTTTTT.

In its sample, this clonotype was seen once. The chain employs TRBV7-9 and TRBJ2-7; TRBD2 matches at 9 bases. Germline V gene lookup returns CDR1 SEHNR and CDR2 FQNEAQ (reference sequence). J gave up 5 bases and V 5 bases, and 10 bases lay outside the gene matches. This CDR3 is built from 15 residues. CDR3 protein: CASSARGGSGNEQYF. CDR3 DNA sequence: TGTGCCAGCAGCGCGCGGGGGGGCTCTGGGAACGAGCAGTACTTC.

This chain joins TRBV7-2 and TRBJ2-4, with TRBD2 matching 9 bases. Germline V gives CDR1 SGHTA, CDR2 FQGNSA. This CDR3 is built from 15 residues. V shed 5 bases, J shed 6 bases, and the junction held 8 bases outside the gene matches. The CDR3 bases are TGTGCCAGCAGCGCGGGACTAGCCGAGGGAAACATTCAGTACTTC. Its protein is CASSAGLAEGNIQYF.

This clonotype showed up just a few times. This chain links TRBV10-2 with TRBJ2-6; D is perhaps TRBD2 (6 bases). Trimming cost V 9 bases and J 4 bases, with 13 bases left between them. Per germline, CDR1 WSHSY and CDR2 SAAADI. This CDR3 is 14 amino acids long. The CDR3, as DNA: TGCGCCAGTCGACTAGTTTCCGGGGCCAACGTCCTGACTTTC. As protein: CASRLVSGANVLTF.

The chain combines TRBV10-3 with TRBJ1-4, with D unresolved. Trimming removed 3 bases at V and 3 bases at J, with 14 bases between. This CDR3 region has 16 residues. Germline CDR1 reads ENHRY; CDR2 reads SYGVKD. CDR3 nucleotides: TGTGCCATCAGTGAAATCGCGGGATTACCTAATGAAAAACTGTTTTTT. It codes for CAISEIAGLPNEKLFF.

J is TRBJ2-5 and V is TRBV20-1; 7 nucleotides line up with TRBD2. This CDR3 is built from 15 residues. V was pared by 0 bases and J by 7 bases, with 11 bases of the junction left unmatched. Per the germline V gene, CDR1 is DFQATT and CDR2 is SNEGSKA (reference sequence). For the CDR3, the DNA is TGCAGTGCTAGAGAGGGGGGGACGACGGGGAGGACCCAGTACTTC. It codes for CSAREGGTTGRTQYF.

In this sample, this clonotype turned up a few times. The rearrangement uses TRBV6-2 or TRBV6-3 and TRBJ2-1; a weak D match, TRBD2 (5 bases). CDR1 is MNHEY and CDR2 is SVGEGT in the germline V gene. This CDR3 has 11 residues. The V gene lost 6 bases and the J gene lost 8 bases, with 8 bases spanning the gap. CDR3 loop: CASRRVHEQFF. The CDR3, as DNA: TGTGCCAGCAGGAGGGTTCATGAGCAGTTCTTC.

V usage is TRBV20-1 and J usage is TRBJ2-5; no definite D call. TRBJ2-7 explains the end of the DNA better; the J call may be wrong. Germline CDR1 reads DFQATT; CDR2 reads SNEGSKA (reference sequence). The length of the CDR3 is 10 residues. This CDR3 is CSAWGNEQYF. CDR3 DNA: TGCAGTGCCTGGGGTAACGAGCAGTACTTC.

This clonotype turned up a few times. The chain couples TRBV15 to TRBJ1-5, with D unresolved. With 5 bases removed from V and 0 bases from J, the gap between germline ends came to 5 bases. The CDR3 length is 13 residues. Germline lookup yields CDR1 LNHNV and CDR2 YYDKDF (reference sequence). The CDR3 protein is CATSLSSNQPQHF. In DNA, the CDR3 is TGTGCCACCAGCCTGAGTAGCAATCAGCCCCAGCATTTT. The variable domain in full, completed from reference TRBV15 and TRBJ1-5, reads DAMVIQNPRYQVTQFGKPVTLSCSQTLNHNVMYWYQQKSSQAPKLLFHYYDKDFNNEADTPDNFQSRRPNTSFCFLDIRSPGLGDTAMYLCATSLSSNQPQHFGDGTRLSIL.

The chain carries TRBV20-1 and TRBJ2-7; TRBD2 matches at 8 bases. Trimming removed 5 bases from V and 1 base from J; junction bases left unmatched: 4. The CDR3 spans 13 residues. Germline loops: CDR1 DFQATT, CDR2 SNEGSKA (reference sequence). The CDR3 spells CSAYSGASYEQYF. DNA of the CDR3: TGCAGTGCTTATAGCGGGGCTTCCTACGAGCAGTACTTC.

CDR3 residues: CASSFAPLPSGELFF. For the CDR3, the DNA is TGTGCCAGCAGCTTCGCCCCCCTACCTTCCGGGGAGCTGTTTTTT. The V gene is TRBV7-7, the J gene TRBJ2-2, with D uncertain. Trimming took off 3 bases at V and 6 bases at J, with 14 bases between the two ends. The length of the CDR3 is 15 residues. Germline CDR1 SSHAT, CDR2 FNYEAQ (reference sequence).

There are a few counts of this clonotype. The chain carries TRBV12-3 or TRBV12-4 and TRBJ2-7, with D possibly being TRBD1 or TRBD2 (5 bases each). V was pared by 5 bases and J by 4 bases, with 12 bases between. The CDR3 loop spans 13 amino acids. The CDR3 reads CASSPGRRYEQYF. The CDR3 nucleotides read TGTGCCAGCAGTCCGGGACGGAGATACGAGCAGTACTTC.

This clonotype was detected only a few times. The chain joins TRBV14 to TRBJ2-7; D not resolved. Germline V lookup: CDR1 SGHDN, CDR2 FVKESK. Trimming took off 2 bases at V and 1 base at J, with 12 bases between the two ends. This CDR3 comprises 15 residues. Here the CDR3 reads CASSQPARASYEQYF. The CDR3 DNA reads TGTGCCAGCAGCCAACCGGCTAGGGCGTCCTACGAGCAGTACTTC.

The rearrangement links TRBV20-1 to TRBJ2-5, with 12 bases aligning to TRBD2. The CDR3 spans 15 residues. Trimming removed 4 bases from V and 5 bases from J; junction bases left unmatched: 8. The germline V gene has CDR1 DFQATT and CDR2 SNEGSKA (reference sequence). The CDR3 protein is CSATRLAGARETQYF. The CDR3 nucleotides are TGCAGTGCTACTCGACTAGCGGGAGCGAGGGAGACCCAGTACTTC.

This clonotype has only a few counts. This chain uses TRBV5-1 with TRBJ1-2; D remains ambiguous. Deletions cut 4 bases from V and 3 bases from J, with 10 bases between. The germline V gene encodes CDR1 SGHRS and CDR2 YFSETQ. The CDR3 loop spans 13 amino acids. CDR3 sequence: CASSLFADYGYTF. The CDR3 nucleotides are TGCGCCAGCAGCCTGTTCGCTGACTATGGCTACACCTTC.